This entry lists 4 T cell receptor beta chains sequenced from one sample in a study of tissue T cells after allogeneic stem cell transplantation. Libraries were prepared by immunoSEQ multiplex PCR; TCRdb keeps only in-frame clonotypes and omits some of them. The sample consists of approximately 11,000 clones, about two fifths of them appearing once. As for time point: mouse harvest day 7 after allogeneic transplant. Mouse grafts combined 10^7 T-cell-depleted bone marrow cells with 10^6 splenic CD5+ T cells. Material: skin. The source of these receptors is a female BALB/c mouse given C57BL/6 T cells with graft-versus-host disease after an allogeneic hematopoietic cell transplant.

Of note for this clone: The genes and germline here are from mouse. The CDR3 goes on 1 residue after the read ends, and that part is filled in from the germline J gene. The gene calls are TRBV1 and TRBJ2-4, with 10 bases matching TRBD2. The germline CDR1 and CDR2 sequences are NSQYPW and LRSPGD (reference sequence). The CDR3 consists of 15 residues. With V trimmed by 3 bases and J by 4 bases, 4 bases remained unmatched. The DNA read from the CDR3 is TGCACCTGCAGTGCGCCCGACTGGGGGGAAAACACCTTGTAC. Protein sequence: CTCSAPDWGENTLY. The full-length CDR3 reads as CTCSAPDWGENTLYF.

As to this clone: Gene labels here are mouse ones. The sequence runs out 1 residue before the end of the CDR3; the remainder is reconstructed from the germline J gene. The chain couples TRBV26 to TRBJ2-5; no reliable D call. Germline V CDR1 and CDR2: KGHPV, FQNQEV (reference sequence). The CDR3 is 14 amino acids. The germline V and J ends were trimmed by 5 bases and 0 bases, with 9 bases remaining between them. The CDR3 DNA, read in part, is TGTGCCAGCAGTGGCGGGGTTAACCAAGACACCCAGTAC. Amino acid sequence: CASSGGVNQDTQY. The whole CDR3 protein is CASSGGVNQDTQYF. Using reference TRBV26 and TRBJ2-5 for the parts outside the CDR3, the full variable domain is NSKVIQTPRYLVKGQGQKAKMRCIPEKGHPVVFWYQQNKNNEFKFLINFQNQEVLQQIDMTEKRFSAECPSNSPCSLEIQSSEAGDSALYLCASSGGVNQDTQYFGPGTRLLVL.

With respect to this clone: Gene and germline names: mouse. The read finishes 1 residue shy of the CDR3 end, and the germline J gene is used to complete it. This chain uses TRBV26 with TRBJ2-7; D is uncertain. CDR3 length: 12 residues. The V gene's germline CDR1 is KGHPV and CDR2 FQNQEV (reference sequence). With 4 bases removed from V and 3 bases from J, the gap between germline ends came to 7 bases. The CDR3 bases that were read are TGTGCCAGCAGTCCCGACAACTATGAACAGTAC. Translated: CASSPDNYEQY. The whole CDR3 protein reads CASSPDNYEQYF.

Turning to this clone: Mouse names are used for the genes. Read coverage stops 1 residue before the CDR3 terminus; the germline J gene supplies the remainder. The V call is TRBV13-1, the J call TRBJ2-7; possible D gene TRBD1, 5 bases. Germline CDR1 and CDR2: NSHNY and SYGAGN. Trimming removed 3 bases from V and 0 bases from J, with 10 bases in between. The CDR3 length is 14 residues. Incomplete CDR3 DNA: TGTGCCAGCAGTGGCGGACACAGCTCCTATGAACAGTAC. Protein sequence: CASSGGHSSYEQY. The full-length CDR3 reads as CASSGGHSSYEQYF.